Shown below are 21 T cell receptor beta chains from a single sample sequenced in a study of PD-1 blockade in mismatch repair-deficient tumors. Here immunoSEQ multiplex PCR was the method, and the copy in TCRdb shows in-frame clones only, minus some. The sample gives 120,000 or so clones, about nine tenths of which show up once; over 9.5% is in the top ten. The specimen comprised peripheral blood, sampled approximately 73 weeks after starting pembrolizumab. These TCRs come from an adult with mismatch repair-deficient cancer.

The chain is built from TRBV6-5 and TRBJ1-2; TRBD1 is a possible D gene (6 bases). Germline assignment: CDR1 MNHEY and CDR2 SVGAGI. With 6 bases removed from V and 2 bases from J, the gap between germline ends came to 16 bases. This CDR3 has 15 residues. CDR3 sequence reads: CASRDTGKRNYGYTF. The CDR3 DNA is TGTGCCAGCAGAGATACAGGGAAGCGGAACTATGGCTACACCTTC.

The chain links TRBV30 to TRBJ2-7; 9 bases are shared with TRBD1. This CDR3 contains 11 residues. V trimming: 6 bases; J trimming: 5 bases; junction bases outside the gene matches: 2. CDR1 is GTSNPN and CDR2 is SVGIG in the germline V gene (reference sequence). CDR3 in DNA: TGTGCCTGCGGGACAGGGAACGAGCAGTACTTC. Amino acid sequence: CACGTGNEQYF.

The chain combines TRBV6-1 with TRBJ2-2, with 9 bases matching TRBD2. The V gene's germline CDR1 is MNHNS and CDR2 SASEGT. V shed 2 bases and J 6 bases; nucleotides not matched to a gene: 4. The CDR3 sequence is 15 residues long. The CDR3: CASSEIGTSPGELFF. The CDR3 DNA follows: TGTGCCAGCAGTGAAATTGGGACTAGCCCCGGGGAGCTGTTTTTT.

This clone appeared a few times. The CDR3 bases are TGTGCCAGCAGTTTTCGGAACACCGGGGAGCTGTTTTTT. It translates to CASSFRNTGELFF. The V and J genes are TRBV27 and TRBJ2-2; unclear D gene. The germline V and J ends were trimmed by 3 bases and 1 base, with 3 bases remaining between them. CDR3 size: 13 residues. Germline CDR1 is MNHEY and CDR2 is SMNVEV (reference sequence).

A few counts support this clone. The chain uses TRBV10-3 and TRBJ2-7, with a possible D match to TRBD1 (5 bases). Trimming stripped 9 bases from V and 0 bases from J, with 12 bases between. This CDR3 comprises 13 residues. Germline values: CDR1 ENHRY, CDR2 SYGVKD. The CDR3 bases are TGTGCCATTCTAGACAGCTACTCCTACGAGCAGTACTTC. Translated, it gives CAILDSYSYEQYF.

The rearrangement uses TRBV28 and TRBJ1-5; no clear D gene. The V end lost 5 bases, the J end lost 3 bases, and 14 bases lay between the germline ends. This CDR3 is 15 amino acids long. The germline V gene has CDR1 MDHEN and CDR2 SYDVKM. In DNA, the CDR3 is TGTGCCAGCAGTCTCCTGTCAGGATTCAATCAGCCCCAGCATTTT. This codes for CASSLLSGFNQPQHF.

The chain is built from TRBV7-3 and TRBJ1-1; unclear D gene. The V gene's germline CDR1 is SGHTA and CDR2 FQGTGA. V shed 1 base and J shed 0 bases, with 3 bases lying between them. CDR3 size: 13 residues. CDR3 DNA: TGTGCCAGCAGCTTAAGTATGAACACTGAAGCTTTCTTT. Protein sequence: CASSLSMNTEAFF.

The gene calls are TRBV27 and TRBJ2-5; D ambiguous. The CDR3 sequence is 11 residues long. V lost 3 bases, J lost 4 bases, and 3 bases lay in between. Germline CDR1 is MNHEY and CDR2 is SMNVEV (reference sequence). DNA for the CDR3: TGTGCCAGCAGTTTTAGAGAGACCCAGTACTTC. Its protein product is CASSFRETQYF.

Worth noting for this clone: The sample contains more than one DNA sequence encoding this CDR3. This chain connects TRBV18 to TRBJ1-4; D uncertain. The germline gives CDR1 KGHSH, CDR2 LQKENI. V lost 3 bases and J 0 bases, leaving 5 bases between the germline ends. The CDR3 has 14 amino acids. The CDR3 here is CASSPGATNEKLFF. CDR3 DNA sequence: TGTGCCAGCTCACCGGGAGCAACTAATGAAAAACTGTTTTTT.

V is TRBV15 and J is TRBJ2-3; D is unresolved. The V gene lost 0 bases and the J gene lost 2 bases, with 9 bases spanning the gap. The CDR3 spans 15 residues. The germline gives CDR1 LNHNV, CDR2 YYDKDF (reference sequence). As DNA, the CDR3 is TGTGCCACCAGCAGAGATCGGGTTTCCACAGATACGCAGTATTTT. Its translation: CATSRDRVSTDTQYF.

This clone appeared a single time. The J gene is TRBJ2-1, the V gene TRBV6-1; tentative D call: TRBD2 (5 bases). Germline CDR1 reads MNHNS; CDR2 reads SASEGT. Deletions cut 4 bases from V and 6 bases from J, with 13 bases between. The CDR3 runs to 14 residues. The DNA of the CDR3 is TGTGCCAGCAGTGTCAAGACCGGACTCAATGAGCAGTTCTTC. It specifies CASSVKTGLNEQFF.

This rearrangement joins TRBV4-1 to TRBJ2-7; 7 bases match TRBD1. CDR1 and CDR2 from the germline V gene are MGHRA and YSYEKL. Germline trimming cut 3 bases from V and 4 bases from J; bases unmatched to any gene: 3. The CDR3 is 13 residues long. The CDR3 sequence is CASSHDREYEQYF. The CDR3 DNA is TGCGCCAGCAGCCACGACAGGGAATACGAGCAGTACTTC.

The chain carries TRBV5-6 and TRBJ2-7, with TRBD1 as a possible D gene (5 bases). The CDR3 totals 18 residues. V shed 1 base and J shed 3 bases, with 23 bases lying between them. Per germline, CDR1 SGHDT and CDR2 YYEEEE. CDR3 in DNA: TGTGCCAGCAGCTTGACGGGCCCAGGACACCACGAGGACTACGAGCAGTACTTC. Encoded protein: CASSLTGPGHHEDYEQYF.

The rearrangement links TRBV7-8 to TRBJ2-7; either TRBD1 or TRBD2 may fit D (5 bases each). The CDR3 has 14 residues. Per germline, CDR1 SGHVS and CDR2 FQNEAQ. V gave up 1 base and J gave up 4 bases, with 11 bases separating them. The CDR3 DNA reads TGTGCCAGCAGCTTAGGGGGGAACCCTTACGAGCAGTACTTC. Its translation: CASSLGGNPYEQYF.

This clone occurred once. The V gene is TRBV11-3, the J gene TRBJ2-1, with D possibly TRBD2 on 5 matching bases. The V end was cut by 0 bases, the J end by 8 bases, with 11 bases between. The CDR3 length is 14 residues. Germline assignment: CDR1 SGHNT and CDR2 YENEEA. This CDR3 is CASSLDPGFDEQFF. The DNA of the CDR3 is TGTGCCAGCAGCTTAGATCCGGGGTTCGATGAGCAGTTCTTC.

The rearrangement joins TRBV25-1 to TRBJ2-7; TRBD1 matches 12 bases. The junction had 7 bases not matched to a gene; V was cut back by 3 bases and J by 4 bases. The germline V gene has CDR1 MGHDK and CDR2 SYGVNS. This CDR3 contains 16 residues. The CDR3 nucleotides are TGTGCCAGCAGTGAGGTGGGGACAGGGGGCCCATACGAGCAGTACTTC. Translating gives CASSEVGTGGPYEQYF.

The chain couples TRBV6-1 to TRBJ2-5; D is perhaps TRBD1 (6 bases). V gave up 8 bases and J gave up 5 bases, with 15 bases separating them. The CDR3 length is 13 residues. Germline V gene lookup returns CDR1 MNHNS and CDR2 SASEGT. The chain's CDR3 is CASGQWAGETQYF. CDR3 DNA: TGTGCCAGCGGACAGTGGGCTGGGGAGACCCAGTACTTC.

The genes are TRBV7-8 and TRBJ2-1; tentatively, D is TRBD1 (5 bases). The CDR3 extends over 16 amino acids. Germline V gene sequence: CDR1 SGHVS, CDR2 FQNEAQ. V lost 1 base to trimming and J lost 3 bases, with 13 bases between them. Here the CDR3 DNA reads TGTGCCAGCAGCTTAGAGGCAGGGTCTGGCTACAATGAGCAGTTCTTC. This gives the protein CASSLEAGSGYNEQFF.

The CDR3: CAVRDSSYEQYF. The DNA for the CDR3 is TGTGCCGTCCGGGACTCCTCCTACGAGCAGTACTTC. J is TRBJ2-7 and V is TRBV25-1, with D maybe TRBD2 (6 bases). V was clipped by 11 bases and J by 0 bases, with 11 bases between them. This CDR3 is 12 amino acids long. Germline CDR1 is MGHDK and CDR2 is SYGVNS.

The rearrangement uses TRBV5-1 and TRBJ2-7; 11 nucleotides agree with TRBD2. The CDR3 is 14 amino acids. V was clipped by 4 bases and J by 6 bases; unmatched bases: 6. Germline V gives CDR1 SGHRS, CDR2 YFSETQ. Here the CDR3 reads CASSGSGRALEQYF. The CDR3 DNA sequence: TGCGCCAGCAGCGGTAGCGGGAGGGCCCTCGAGCAGTACTTC.

CDR3 region: CASRGQGVGETQYF. DNA for the CDR3: TGTGCCAGCAGAGGACAGGGAGTGGGAGAGACCCAGTACTTC. V and J are TRBV2 and TRBJ2-5, with 8 bases matching TRBD1. Germline CDR1 and CDR2: SNHLY and FYNNEI. Trimming took 6 bases from V and 4 from J; bases not matched to a gene: 7. The CDR3 loop spans 14 amino acids.